This paragraph covers one T cell receptor (beta chain) sequence. Its antigen is undetermined. Median post-mortem interval was about 10 hours for GI, liver, skin and lymphoid tissues. The record originates from a study of tissue T cells after allogeneic stem cell transplantation. The V gene's germline CDR1 is MNHEY and CDR2 SVGAGI. The CDR3 contains 16 residues. With 0 bases clipped from V and 3 bases from J, the junction kept 4 bases outside the gene matches. The table came from immunoSEQ multiplex PCR; TCRdb's copy has only in-frame clones and leaves some out. This repertoire shows fewer than 30,000 clones, less than 75% found once; its top ten account for approximately 7.7%. Whole-study findings and limits: Motif-based clustering found tissue-specific repertoire signatures shared across patients, though few clones were shared. TCR repertoires tracked anatomic similarity, regardless of disease or transplant status.

This chain links TRBV6-5 with TRBJ1-4; 7 bases fit TRBD1. The source was tissue from the ileum, collected at autopsy. The sequence was obtained from a female donor over 55 with lung cancer. The chain's CDR3 is CASSYSTGLSNEKLFF. As DNA, the CDR3 is TGTGCCAGCAGTTACTCGACAGGGCTTTCTAATGAAAAACTGTTTTTT.